These 9 T cell receptor beta chains originate from one sample sequenced in a study of OX40 agonist ivuxolimab in advanced cancers. Clones were read by immunoSEQ multiplex PCR, and TCRdb kept only the in-frame ones, dropping some. The data contain about 50,000 clones, roughly three quarters of them singletons. The source was CD4+ or CD8+ T cells sorted from blood, collected in a trial of the OX40 agonist ivuxolimab. Receptors originate from an adult with an advanced solid tumor such as melanoma, head and neck, liver or kidney cancer.

A note on this clone: The junction and the germline gene differ at one end; a read error may be behind it. The chain is built from TRBV7-7 and TRBJ2-7; 12 nucleotides align to TRBD1. The V gene's germline CDR1 is SSHAT and CDR2 FNYEAQ (reference sequence). The CDR3 extends over 18 amino acids. The CDR3 coding sequence is TGTGCTAGCAGCTTACATGGGGACAGGGGGCATGGCTCCTACGAGCAGTACTTC. Its translation: CASSLHGDRGHGSYEQYF. Full variable domain (missing parts from reference TRBV7-7 and TRBJ2-7): GAGVSQSPRYKVTKRGQDVTLRCDPISSHATLYWYQQALGQGPEFLTYFNYEAQPDKSGLPSDRFSAERPEGSISTLTIQRTEQRDSAMYRCASSLHGDRGHGSYEQYFGPGTRLTVT.

The J gene is TRBJ2-7, the V gene TRBV23-1; TRBD1 might be the D (5 bases). TRBV23-1 is an ORF; its function is uncertain. The CDR3 consists of 13 residues. Trimming stripped 4 bases from V and 7 bases from J, with 14 bases between. As DNA, the CDR3 is TGCGCCAGCAGTCGCCAGGGAAATGGGGAGCAGTACTTC. This encodes CASSRQGNGEQYF.

In DNA form, the CDR3 reads TGTGCCAGCAGCCTACGGACTAGCGGGGGCTCGGATACGCAGTATTTT. Its translation: CASSLRTSGGSDTQYF. This chain uses TRBV5-6 with TRBJ2-3; TRBD2 aligns across 13 bases. The CDR3 sequence is 16 residues long. With 4 bases clipped from V and 6 bases from J, the junction kept 8 bases outside the gene matches. CDR1 SGHDT and CDR2 YYEEEE come from the germline V gene. The full variable domain, with the rest looked up from reference TRBV5-6 and TRBJ2-3, is DAGVTQSPTHLIKTRGQQVTLRCSPKSGHDTVSWYQQALGQGPQFIFQYYEEEERQRGNFPDRFSGHQFPNYSSELNVNALLLGDSALYLCASSLRTSGGSDTQYFGPGTRLTVL.

This chain uses TRBV9 with TRBJ2-6, with D perhaps matching TRBD1 (5 bases). V was trimmed by 3 bases and J by 0 bases, leaving 10 bases between them. Germline V gene lookup returns CDR1 SGDLS and CDR2 YYNGEE. This CDR3 comprises 16 residues. The CDR3 DNA reads as TGTGCCAGCAGCGCAGGGTTCAGCTCTGGGGCCAACGTCCTGACTTTC. Amino acid sequence: CASSAGFSSGANVLTF.

The V and J genes are TRBV10-3 and TRBJ1-3; D not resolved. Looked up from germline, CDR1 is ENHRY and CDR2 is SYGVKD. The germline V and J ends were trimmed by 5 bases and 0 bases, with 14 bases remaining between them. The CDR3 consists of 16 residues. For the CDR3, the DNA is TGTGCCATCAGTAACCCGGTAAGGGACTCTGGAAACACCATATATTTT. Its translation: CAISNPVRDSGNTIYF.

The V and J genes are TRBV5-1 and TRBJ2-3; 7 bases are shared with TRBD1. The CDR3 runs 14 residues. Germline lookup yields CDR1 SGHRS and CDR2 YFSETQ. The V and J ends lost 4 bases and 4 bases, in that order; junction bases with no gene match: 6. The CDR3: CASSLRQGADTQYF. The CDR3 nucleotides are TGCGCCAGCAGCCTGAGACAGGGTGCAGATACGCAGTATTTT.

The chain uses TRBV6-6 and TRBJ1-1; no clear D gene. Per the germline V gene, CDR1 is MNHNY and CDR2 is SVGAGI (reference sequence). The CDR3 contains 14 residues. The ends were cut back, 7 bases at V and 2 bases at J, with 14 bases in the middle. This CDR3 reads CASTVGRSNTEAFF. CDR3 coding DNA: TGTGCCAGCACGGTAGGTCGCTCAAACACTGAAGCTTTCTTT.

This clone was detected many times. The rearrangement joins TRBV9 to TRBJ2-5; no firm D call. The CDR3 is 14 amino acids. Trimming cost V 4 bases and J 0 bases, with 10 bases left between them. The germline CDR1 and CDR2 sequences are SGDLS and YYNGEE. CDR3 loop: CASSPRADQETQYF. The DNA of the CDR3 is TGTGCCAGCAGCCCCCGGGCAGACCAAGAGACCCAGTACTTC.

This chain links TRBV7-9 with TRBJ2-7; D unresolved. Germline values: CDR1 SEHNR, CDR2 FQNEAQ (reference sequence). Trimming took 2 bases from V and 6 from J, leaving 17 bases between them. The CDR3 covers 15 residues. DNA of the CDR3: TGTGCCAGCAGCTTACGTACGGCAGGCGGACCCGAGCAGTACTTC. Residues: CASSLRTAGGPEQYF.